Shown below are 7 T cell receptor beta chains from a single sample sequenced in a study of blood T cells in healthy people across ages. Through a sample-barcoded 5' primer and a J-beta primer mix, a second PCR was run for 7 to 11 cycles. TCRdb recomputed calls from the 5' RACE reads with MiXCR, one row per CDR3 protein. Altogether roughly 1,700,000 distinct CDR3 sequences are present, 28% being singletons, with the ten largest covering 7.7%. The sequenced sample consisted of blood. The source of these receptors is a woman aged 25-40 years in good health.

As concerns this clonotype: This may stem from a read error, because a much larger clone lies one nucleotide away. In nucleotides, the CDR3 is TGCAGCGTTGTTTGGCAGGGGGGGATCAAAGAGCAGTTCTTC. It is translated as CSVVWQGGIKEQFF. J is TRBJ2-1 and V is TRBV29-1; either TRBD1 or TRBD2 may supply D (7 bases each). V was cut by 4 bases and J by 10 bases, with 20 bases left in between. The CDR3 has 14 residues. Germline values: CDR1 SQVTM, CDR2 ANQGSEA.

V is TRBV6-1 and J is TRBJ1-6; D is unresolved. The CDR3 totals 17 residues. Germline V gene sequence: CDR1 MNHNS, CDR2 SASEGT. Trimming left V 8 bases short and J 9 bases short, with 26 bases between. This CDR3 is CASRPRSWYDPGSPLHF. CDR3 DNA: TGTGCCAGCCGCCCGAGATCCTGGTACGATCCGGGTTCACCCCTCCACTTT.

This clonotype was detected ten times or more. V and J are TRBV12-3 or TRBV12-4 and TRBJ2-7, with 7 bases identical to TRBD2. Germline trimming cut 6 bases from V and 5 bases from J; bases unmatched to any gene: 4. The CDR3 extends over 12 amino acids. Here the CDR3 DNA reads TGTGCCAGCAGGGGAGGGTTAAACGAGCAGTACTTC. This sequence encodes CASRGGLNEQYF.

The count of this clonotype is one. V and J are TRBV19 and TRBJ2-1, with TRBD2 matching 11 bases. The CDR3 has 17 amino acids. The junction had 5 bases not matched to a gene; V was cut back by 3 bases and J by 1 base. Germline CDR1 is LNHDA and CDR2 is SQIVND (reference sequence). CDR3 DNA: TGTGCCAGTAGTATCCCCTCTAGCGGGGGGTCCTACAATGAGCAGTTCTTC. This codes for CASSIPSSGGSYNEQFF.

The sample holds a few counts of this clonotype. V usage is TRBV5-1 and J usage is TRBJ1-2; 12 positions match TRBD1. J gave up 4 bases and V 9 bases, and 7 bases lay outside the gene matches. Germline V gene sequence: CDR1 SGHRS, CDR2 YFSETQ. The CDR3 contains 14 residues. Written as DNA, the CDR3 is TGCGCCACAACCCGGGGACAGGGGGCCTATGGCTACACCTTC. Encoded protein: CATTRGQGAYGYTF.

This clonotype was observed a handful of times. V gene TRBV14 combines with J gene TRBJ1-6; D is ambiguous. This CDR3 spans 15 amino acids. V shed 1 base and J shed 1 base, with 5 bases lying between them. Looked up from germline, CDR1 is SGHDN and CDR2 is FVKESK. In DNA form, the CDR3 reads TGTGCCAGCAGCCAAGGGACGTCCTATAATTCACCCCTCCACTTT. It translates to CASSQGTSYNSPLHF.

This clonotype has just a few counts. The genes are TRBV6-2 or TRBV6-3 and TRBJ2-1; TRBD2 aligns across 11 bases. The CDR3 has 15 residues. V was pared by 10 bases and J by 6 bases, with 11 bases of the junction left unmatched. The germline CDR1 and CDR2 sequences are MNHEY and SVGEGT. This CDR3 is CATELLAGVSNEQFF. The CDR3 nucleotides read TGTGCCACCGAACTACTAGCGGGAGTAAGCAATGAGCAGTTCTTC.